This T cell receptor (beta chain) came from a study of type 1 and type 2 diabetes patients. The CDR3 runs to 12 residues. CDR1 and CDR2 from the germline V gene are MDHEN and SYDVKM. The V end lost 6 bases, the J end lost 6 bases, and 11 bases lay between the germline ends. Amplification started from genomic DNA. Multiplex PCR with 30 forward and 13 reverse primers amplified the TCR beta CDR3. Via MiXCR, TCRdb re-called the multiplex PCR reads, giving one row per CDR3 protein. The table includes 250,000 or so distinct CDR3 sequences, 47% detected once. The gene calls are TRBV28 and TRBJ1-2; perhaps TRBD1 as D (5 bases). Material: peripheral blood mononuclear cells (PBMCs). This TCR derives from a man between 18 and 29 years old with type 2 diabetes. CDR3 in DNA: TGTGCCAGCAGACCCAGGGTGGATGGCTACACCTTC. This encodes CASRPRVDGYTF.